This entry lists 2 T cell receptor beta chains sequenced from one sample in a study of blood T cell repertoires in COVID-19. Data came from immunoSEQ multiplex PCR; TCRdb stores just in-frame clones and leaves some out. The sample has about 42,000 clones; approximately 79% are singletons. The sample consisted of peripheral blood. These receptor sequences come from a human donor in a cohort sampled during active COVID-19.

This clone was observed a few times. The chain combines TRBV7-6 with TRBJ2-1; 13 bases fit TRBD2. The CDR3 covers 17 residues. V lost 5 bases to trimming and J lost 1 base; unmatched junction nucleotides: 5. From germline, CDR1 is SGHVS and CDR2 FNYEAQ. CDR3 protein: CASSEGLAGLSYNEQFF. CDR3 in DNA: TGTGCCAGCAGCGAGGGACTAGCGGGGCTGTCCTACAATGAGCAGTTCTTC.

The chain carries TRBV12-3 or TRBV12-4 and TRBJ1-2, with D maybe TRBD1 (6 bases). The V and J ends lost 0 bases and 8 bases respectively, with 10 bases between them. This CDR3 has 13 residues. CDR3 DNA sequence: TGTGCCAGCAGTTTAGCCAGGGGAAACGGCTACACCTTC. It is translated as CASSLARGNGYTF.